The T cell receptor (beta chain) described here comes from a study of response to subunit inactivated influenza vaccine. From germline, CDR1 is ENHRY and CDR2 SYGVKD. The CDR3 runs to 14 residues. Trimming cost V 8 bases and J 1 base, with 14 bases left between them. TCRdb reprocessed the RT-PCR reads with MiXCR, giving one entry per CDR3 protein. This sample yields just under 550,000 distinct CDR3 sequences, of which around a quarter are seen a single time; about 3% belongs to the top ten. This clonotype was counted ten times or more. These data also formed part of another study, on T cells expressing NK-cell markers. Per that paper: It was by 5'RACE template switching with UMIs that TCR beta cDNA was made. In sorted CD3+CD56+NKG2C+, CD3+CD56+NKG2C- and CD3+CD56-NKG2C+ T cells, TCR beta repertoires were obtained. Alpha-beta TCR T cells were the sole sorting target in several experiments, owing to an anti-gamma-delta TCR antibody. Topping the CD3+CD56-NKG2C+ fraction as well were these clonotypes, in a few donors. It was still unclear whether expanded NKG2C+ T cell clones were HCMV specific.

This receptor was identified in a man aged 50-60 years who received an inactivated influenza vaccine. This chain links TRBV10-3 with TRBJ1-1, with D maybe TRBD1 (5 bases). Sample: CD4+ T cells sorted from PBMCs, taken roughly 13 days after vaccination. For the CDR3, the DNA is TGTGCCATCCGGGACTCCCTAAGGAACACTGAAGCTTTCTTT. This gives the protein CAIRDSLRNTEAFF.